What follows describes a single TCR beta chain. As handled by the study authors: Using the CDR3 differences seen across clinicopathological groups, the authors built a distant-metastasis classifier for papillary thyroid cancer, which was meant to discriminate distant-metastatic patients. TCRdb ran MiXCR on the PCR reads. The V and J calls reflect TCRdb's pipeline rather than the authors' work. Of 5,000 or so clones listed, over 30% are singletons. Ahead of thyroid surgery, no patient had received treatment of any kind. This sample is drawn from a study of metastatic and nonmetastatic thyroid tumors. CDR1 and CDR2 from the germline V gene are MNHEY and SVGEGT. V was pared by 2 bases and J by 10 bases, with 18 bases between. The CDR3 consists of 15 residues.

The V and J genes are TRBV6-2 or TRBV6-3 and TRBJ1-5; D not certain. This sequence originates from a female donor with papillary thyroid cancer or a benign thyroid nodule (not recorded which). Some clones in this sample may be carry-over from other donors' samples. The sequenced sample consisted of adjacent normal tissue. CDR3 DNA: TGTGCCAGCAGTTACACTGGGCCATGGAGGCATCCCCAGCATTTT. Translating gives CASSYTGPWRHPQHF.